This T cell receptor (beta chain) is drawn from a study of immune evolution from preneoplasia to lung adenocarcinoma. Method: immunoSEQ multiplex PCR; TCRdb's copy keeps in-frame clones and lacks some. This table holds 4,500 to 6,500 clones, approximately 85% found once. The specimen sequenced was FFPE normal lung tissue adjacent to the tumor. This sequence was found in a person between 45 and 75 years old with lung adenocarcinoma.

The CDR3 is CASSWPLTGGSTDTQYF. Here the CDR3 DNA reads TGCGCCAGCAGCTGGCCCCTGACAGGGGGAAGTACAGATACGCAGTATTTT. This chain joins TRBV5-1 and TRBJ2-3, with 9 bases identical to TRBD1. V was clipped by 3 bases and J by 3 bases; unmatched bases: 11. The CDR3 has 17 residues. Germline assignment: CDR1 SGHRS and CDR2 YFSETQ.